The 22 T cell receptor beta chains reported below all come from one sample, sequenced in a study of blood T cell repertoires in COVID-19 (dated by TCRdb to the early 2020s). The method behind the library was the immunoSEQ multiplex PCR assay. TCRdb took this table from immuneACCESS and kept in-frame rearrangements with V and J called. Such tables lack part of the clones; where checked against another copy, unresolved V genes explain under half of the gap, and the rest is unexplained. The sample table contains roughly 80,000 clones; only one count was recorded for about 89% of them. 2% to 3% of the sample lies in the top ten. Sample: peripheral blood. The receptor source for this set is a man aged 50 to 60 with COVID-19, enrolled during active disease.

This chain links TRBV24-1 with TRBJ2-5; TRBD1 matches 8 bases. This CDR3 has 15 residues. V lost 4 bases to trimming and J lost 5 bases; unmatched junction nucleotides: 8. Germline V CDR1 and CDR2: KGHDR, SFDVKD. The CDR3 loop reads CATSEPKGQVETQYF. CDR3 sequence (DNA): TGTGCCACCAGTGAACCGAAGGGACAGGTTGAGACCCAGTACTTC.

This chain joins TRBV5-4 and TRBJ2-5, with TRBD2 matching 8 bases. V gave up 4 bases and J gave up 1 base; unmatched junction bases: 3. The germline CDR1 and CDR2 sequences are SGHNT and YYREEE (reference sequence). There are 14 residues in the CDR3. The CDR3 sequence is CASSPGLAQETQYF. The CDR3 DNA is TGTGCCAGCAGCCCCGGACTAGCCCAAGAGACCCAGTACTTC.

The chain links TRBV27 to TRBJ2-1, with TRBD1 identical over 7 bases. The germline V gene encodes CDR1 MNHEY and CDR2 SMNVEV (reference sequence). The ends lost 5 bases at V and 4 bases at J; junction bases unmatched: 8. This CDR3 region has 15 residues. In nucleotides, the CDR3 is TGTGCCAGCAGTCTCCGGGACAGCTCATACAATGAGCAGTTCTTC. This codes for CASSLRDSSYNEQFF.

The J gene is TRBJ2-3, the V gene TRBV30, with 7 bases matching TRBD2. The CDR3 runs 15 residues. The junction had 7 bases not matched to a gene; V was cut back by 0 bases and J by 4 bases. Germline loops: CDR1 GTSNPN, CDR2 SVGIG (reference sequence). The CDR3 loop is CAWSVVGGPADTQYF. The CDR3 coding sequence is TGTGCCTGGAGTGTAGTGGGAGGGCCTGCAGATACGCAGTATTTT.

The chain combines TRBV28 with TRBJ2-2; 7 nucleotides align to TRBD1. Looked up from germline, CDR1 is MDHEN and CDR2 is SYDVKM. The CDR3 covers 14 residues. J was trimmed by 5 bases and V by 6 bases; bases with no gene match: 6. For the CDR3, the DNA is TGTGCCAGCAGCCGGACAGGTCGAACCGGGGAGCTGTTTTTT. Residues: CASSRTGRTGELFF.

The chain is built from TRBV28 and TRBJ2-7, with 8 bases aligning to TRBD1. V was clipped by 4 bases and J by 6 bases; unmatched bases: 14. The CDR3 sequence is 16 residues long. Germline V gene data show CDR1 as MDHEN and CDR2 as SYDVKM. The CDR3 sequence is CASSSAPRTGKGEQYF. The CDR3 DNA sequence: TGTGCCAGCAGTTCCGCCCCGCGGACAGGGAAAGGCGAGCAGTACTTC.

The chain employs TRBV29-1 and TRBJ2-3; D remains unclear. Deletions cut 7 bases from V and 2 bases from J, with 10 bases between. The length of the CDR3 is 12 residues. CDR1 SQVTM and CDR2 ANQGSEA come from the germline V gene. DNA of the CDR3: TGCAGCGCCAGATTCACCACAGATACGCAGTATTTT. It yields the protein CSARFTTDTQYF.

V is TRBV6-5 and J is TRBJ2-3, with TRBD2 identical over 7 bases. The V gene's germline CDR1 is MNHEY and CDR2 SVGAGI. There are 15 residues in the CDR3. V lost 2 bases, J lost 2 bases, and 4 bases stayed unmatched. DNA of the CDR3: TGTGCCAGCAGTTACCGGGGACTACCCACAGATACGCAGTATTTT. Translating it yields CASSYRGLPTDTQYF.

The chain combines TRBV29-1 with TRBJ2-7; D may be TRBD2 (6 bases). The CDR3 is 12 amino acids. Deletions cut 3 bases from V and 2 bases from J, with 8 bases between. The germline V gene has CDR1 SQVTM and CDR2 ANQGSEA. CDR3 DNA sequence: TGCAGCGTTGATAGCGGCACCTACGAGCAGTACTTC. Its protein is CSVDSGTYEQYF.

This clone was recorded only once. V gene TRBV2 combines with J gene TRBJ1-2; D gene unclear. The CDR3 length is 10 residues. The germline V gene encodes CDR1 SNHLY and CDR2 FYNNEI. Trimming shortened V by 5 bases and J by 6 bases, and 4 bases separated the two germline ends. The CDR3, as DNA: TGTGCCAGCAGTCGAGATGGCTACACCTTC. Encoded protein: CASSRDGYTF.

The V gene is TRBV7-2, the J gene TRBJ2-3, with 7 bases that match TRBD2. V was clipped by 2 bases and J by 7 bases; unmatched bases: 6. The germline V gene encodes CDR1 SGHTA and CDR2 FQGNSA. The CDR3 is 14 amino acids. The CDR3 coding sequence is TGTGCCAGCAGCTTACGCGGGAGTACGAATACGCAGTATTTT. The encoded protein is CASSLRGSTNTQYF.

This sequence joins TRBV21-1 and TRBJ2-7; the tabulated D call, TRBD1, remains unverified against the DNA. TRBV21-1 is marked as a pseudogene. This CDR3 is 12 amino acids long. CDR3 DNA sequence: TGTGCCAGCAGCATGACAGGGTCCGAGCAGTACGTC. This translates into CASSMTGSEQYV.

Comment on this clone: This sample also contains other DNA sequences that code for the same CDR3. V gene TRBV15 combines with J gene TRBJ2-7; TRBD2 aligns across 7 bases. Germline V gene lookup returns CDR1 LNHNV and CDR2 YYDKDF (reference sequence). This CDR3 spans 16 amino acids. V was clipped by 0 bases and J by 4 bases; unmatched bases: 9. CDR3 DNA: TGTGCCACCAGCAGAGAGGGAGGGACCGGGGGATACGAGCAGTACTTC. Its protein is CATSREGGTGGYEQYF.

The V gene is TRBV30, the J gene TRBJ2-3; D remains ambiguous. The CDR3 contains 14 residues. Trimming removed 3 bases from V and 2 bases from J, with 12 bases in between. Germline V gene lookup returns CDR1 GTSNPN and CDR2 SVGIG (reference sequence). The CDR3 DNA is TGTGCCTGGAGGGCGCCAGGATACACAGATACGCAGTATTTT. Amino acid sequence: CAWRAPGYTDTQYF.

This chain joins TRBV28 and TRBJ2-5; 7 bases are shared with TRBD2. This CDR3 has 16 amino acids. Germline CDR1 is MDHEN and CDR2 is SYDVKM. After removal of 2 bases from V and 3 bases from J, the junction contained 9 bases not matched to a gene. The CDR3 DNA is TGTGCCAGCAGTTTAAAGTTGCGGGAGCGGGAAGAGACCCAGTACTTC. Its translation is CASSLKLREREETQYF.

The V gene is TRBV30, the J gene TRBJ2-3; tentatively, D is TRBD2 (6 bases). The V and J ends lost 5 bases and 5 bases respectively, with 11 bases between them. Germline CDR1 GTSNPN, CDR2 SVGIG (reference sequence). The CDR3 extends over 12 amino acids. The chain's CDR3 is CAWAGMRDTQYF. CDR3 bases: TGTGCCTGGGCGGGGATGAGAGATACGCAGTATTTT.

The V call is TRBV10-3, the J call TRBJ2-5, with a tentative D call TRBD1 (6 bases). The CDR3 extends over 13 amino acids. Germline V gene data show CDR1 as ENHRY and CDR2 as SYGVKD. Trimming removed 1 base from V and 3 bases from J, with 6 bases in between. The DNA of the CDR3 is TGTGCCATCAGTGAGTACAGGGAAGAGACCCAGTACTTC. This translates into CAISEYREETQYF.

V gene TRBV6-6 combines with J gene TRBJ1-4; no clear D gene. Trimming stripped 0 bases from V and 8 bases from J, with 13 bases between. The CDR3 is 15 residues long. Germline CDR1 MNHNY, CDR2 SVGAGI (reference sequence). The CDR3 sequence is CASSYSRGGEEKLFF. The CDR3 DNA sequence: TGTGCCAGCAGTTACTCCCGGGGAGGCGAGGAAAAACTGTTTTTT.

The chain uses TRBV5-1 and TRBJ1-1, with D hard to call. The V gene's germline CDR1 is SGHRS and CDR2 YFSETQ. With 0 bases removed from V and 0 bases from J, the gap between germline ends came to 6 bases. The CDR3 extends over 14 amino acids. DNA for the CDR3: TGCGCCAGCAGCTTGGAGTCTATGAACACTGAAGCTTTCTTT. Protein product: CASSLESMNTEAFF.

The genes are TRBV9 and TRBJ2-7; TRBD1 matches at 7 bases. J lost 3 bases, V lost 2 bases, and 8 bases had no gene match. The CDR3 spans 15 residues. Germline CDR1 is SGDLS and CDR2 is YYNGEE. Here the CDR3 DNA reads TGTGCCAGCAGCGTTAGGGACAGCAACCTCTACGAGCAGTACGTC. This gives the protein CASSVRDSNLYEQYV.

J is TRBJ1-1 and V is TRBV27, with TRBD1 matching 9 bases. V shed 4 bases and J 13 bases; nucleotides not matched to a gene: 4. CDR1 and CDR2 (germline): MNHEY, SMNVEV (reference sequence). The CDR3 extends over 11 amino acids. CDR3 nucleotides: TGTGCCAGCAGTTCCGGGACAGGGTATTTCTTT. It codes for CASSSGTGYFF.

V is TRBV7-2 and J is TRBJ2-1; D uncertain. There are 13 residues in the CDR3. The germline V gene has CDR1 SGHTA and CDR2 FQGNSA. Between the trimmed V and J ends, which lost 1 base and 6 bases, there was a span of 7 bases. CDR3 DNA sequence: TGTGCCAGCAGCTTAGGTGAGCCCAATGAGCAGTTCTTC. Protein sequence: CASSLGEPNEQFF.